The 6 T cell receptor beta chains presented below share a single source sample, sequenced in a study of sequential checkpoint blockade in melanoma. Here immunoSEQ multiplex PCR was the method, and the copy in TCRdb shows in-frame clones only, minus some. The sample carries around 2,000 clones, about 19% recorded once. Treatment in this sample: randomized to nivolumab then ipilimumab (arm A) or the reverse (arm B). The sequencing here drew on tumor tissue (inferred from file names), taken from a patient given nivolumab and ipilimumab in sequence. The source is a human donor with melanoma.

In this sample, this clone is medium-sized. The chain employs TRBV6-8 and TRBJ2-7, with no clear D. Germline CDR1 and CDR2: MNHGY and SAAAGT. The V gene lost 7 bases and the J gene lost 9 bases, with 16 bases spanning the gap. The CDR3 covers 12 residues. CDR3 amino acids: CASTQDVGLQYF. CDR3 bases: TGTGCCAGCACGCAAGATGTGGGTTTGCAGTACTTC.

The chain combines TRBV6-8 with TRBJ2-2; TRBD1 agrees at 11 bases. The V gene end was trimmed by 0 bases and the J gene end by 10 bases; junction bases not matched to a gene: 10. Germline V gives CDR1 MNHGY, CDR2 SAAAGT. This CDR3 has 17 residues. The CDR3 region is CASSYSGQGATGEELFF. CDR3 sequence (DNA): TGTGCCAGCAGTTACTCAGGACAGGGGGCTACGGGTGAGGAGCTGTTTTTT.

CDR3 amino acids: CASSPLDGELFF. CDR3 bases: TGTGCCAGCTCACCACTGGACGGGGAGCTGTTTTTT. This chain connects TRBV18 to TRBJ2-2, with D unclear. Trimming left V 1 base short and J 7 bases short, with 4 bases between. The CDR3 spans 12 residues. Germline CDR1 and CDR2: KGHSH and LQKENI.

V gene TRBV6-7 combines with J gene TRBJ1-1, with D uncertain. TRBV6-7 is classed as an ORF, of uncertain function. This CDR3 is 11 amino acids long. Between the trimmed V and J ends, which lost 7 bases and 4 bases, there was a span of 7 bases. The CDR3 region has the DNA TGTGCCAGCAACCAAGGCACTGAAGCTTTCTTT. Encoded protein: CASNQGTEAFF.

This clone was counted a few times. The chain is built from TRBV6-8 and TRBJ1-6; TRBD1 is a possible D gene (6 bases). V was shortened by 2 bases and J by 8 bases, with 10 bases between the two germline ends. CDR3 length: 14 amino acids. Germline CDR1 is MNHGY and CDR2 is SAAAGT. CDR3 sequence reads: CASSYGGADSPLHF. The CDR3 DNA follows: TGTGCCAGCAGTTACGGGGGCGCTGATTCACCCCTCCACTTT.

This clone was seen many times. The chain links TRBV11-3 to TRBJ2-7; D gene uncertain. The CDR3 sequence is 14 residues long. Trimming stripped 2 bases from V and 2 bases from J, with 10 bases between. Germline V lookup: CDR1 SGHNT, CDR2 YENEEA. CDR3 in DNA: TGTGCCAGCAGCTTAAGGGCCATGACCTACGAGCAGTACTTC. Its translation: CASSLRAMTYEQYF.